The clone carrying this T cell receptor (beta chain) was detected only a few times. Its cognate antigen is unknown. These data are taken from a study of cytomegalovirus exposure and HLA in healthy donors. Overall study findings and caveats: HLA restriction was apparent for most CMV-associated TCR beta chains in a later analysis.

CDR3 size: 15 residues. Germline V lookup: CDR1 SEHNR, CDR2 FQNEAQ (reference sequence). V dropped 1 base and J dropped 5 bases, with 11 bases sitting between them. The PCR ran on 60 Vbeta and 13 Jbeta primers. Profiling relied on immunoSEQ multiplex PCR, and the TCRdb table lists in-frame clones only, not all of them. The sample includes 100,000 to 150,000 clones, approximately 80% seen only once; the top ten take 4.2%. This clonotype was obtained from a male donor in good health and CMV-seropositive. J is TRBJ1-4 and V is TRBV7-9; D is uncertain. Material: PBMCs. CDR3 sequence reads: CASSLGAHLNEKLFF. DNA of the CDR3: TGTGCCAGCAGCTTAGGAGCCCACCTAAATGAAAAACTGTTTTTT.